The TCR beta chain described here comes from a study of blood T cell repertoires in COVID-19. Here immunoSEQ multiplex PCR was the method, and the copy in TCRdb shows in-frame clones only, minus some. The table shows approximately 300,000 clones, with about 92% occurring only once. This CDR3 is built from 14 residues. The germline CDR1 and CDR2 sequences are MDHEN and SYDVKM. Deletions cut 6 bases from V and 13 bases from J, with 19 bases between. Donors in Cohort 3 who had recovered were those with two negative PCRs, healthcare professional clearance, or resolution of their symptoms. The chain is built from TRBV28 and TRBJ1-6, with D possibly being TRBD1 (5 bases). Input material: PBMCs or T cells enriched from blood (not recorded which). This TCR derives from a woman in her 30s who had recovered from COVID-19. The CDR3 here is CASSLGTGVMPLHF. CDR3 sequence (DNA): TGTGCCAGCAGCCTTGGGACGGGAGTGATGCCCCTCCACTTT.